What follows are 28 T cell receptor beta chains derived from one specimen sequenced in a study of shared clonotypes between healthy human individuals (dated by TCRdb to about 2020). CD8 naive samples were CD45RO-negative cells positively selected for CCR7, giving a CD45RA+CCR7+ population that excluded TemRA cells. The library was built by means of the immunoSEQ multiplex PCR assay. Entries here come from immuneACCESS through TCRdb and include only in-frame sequences with V and J called. Some clones fail to appear in such tables; in the studies checked, an unresolved V gene covers under half of the shortfall, and the cause of the remainder is unknown. The sample records some 740,000 clones, around 92% of which are singletons. Under 30% of the sample is held by the ten biggest clonotypes. Source material: naive CD8+ T cells sorted from blood. Read against the paper, the sample's cell subset or site label means: CD45RA+CCR7+. These receptors originate from a man aged 25 to 40 in good health.

This sequence joins TRBV10-3 and TRBJ2-1, with TRBD1 as a possible D gene (6 bases). Germline V gene data show CDR1 as ENHRY and CDR2 as SYGVKD. V dropped 3 bases and J dropped 5 bases, with 26 bases sitting between them. The CDR3 contains 19 residues. The DNA for the CDR3 is TGTGCCATCAGTGATGTTTTGGTGGGACAAGGACCAAAAGACAATGAGCAGTTCTTC. Translating gives CAISDVLVGQGPKDNEQFF.

This rearrangement joins TRBV19 to TRBJ2-1; D might be TRBD1 (6 bases). CDR1 is LNHDA and CDR2 is SQIVND in the germline V gene (reference sequence). V was clipped by 7 bases and J by 8 bases, with 15 bases between them. The CDR3 spans 13 residues. The DNA of the CDR3 is TGTGCCAGTATGGGGGCCGTCCTGGATGAGCAGTTCTTC. Translating gives CASMGAVLDEQFF.

The chain is built from TRBV29-1 and TRBJ2-1; 9 bases agree with TRBD2. Germline V lookup: CDR1 SQVTM, CDR2 ANQGSEA. V gave up 3 bases and J gave up 7 bases; unmatched junction bases: 10. The CDR3 extends over 15 amino acids. The CDR3 DNA sequence: TGCAGCGTTGAGGCCTTGCGGGAGGGCCGTAATGAGCAGTTCTTC. It codes for CSVEALREGRNEQFF.

This chain uses TRBV5-4 with TRBJ2-7, with 7 bases fitting TRBD2. Germline assignment: CDR1 SGHNT and CDR2 YYREEE (reference sequence). This CDR3 contains 15 residues. With 7 bases clipped from V and 3 bases from J, the junction kept 13 bases outside the gene matches. The CDR3 DNA follows: TGTGCCAGCTCCCCCGGGACTACGATAGTCTACGAGCAGTACTTC. This translates into CASSPGTTIVYEQYF.

The chain employs TRBV5-4 and TRBJ2-7; TRBD1 aligns across 8 bases. Germline V gene data show CDR1 as SGHNT and CDR2 as YYREEE (reference sequence). The CDR3 is 14 residues long. V shed 4 bases and J 3 bases; nucleotides not matched to a gene: 6. This CDR3 reads CASSPGQGNYEQYF. The CDR3, as DNA: TGTGCCAGCAGCCCCGGACAGGGAAACTACGAGCAGTACTTC.

J is TRBJ1-4 and V is TRBV6-6; no firm D call. The CDR3 runs to 16 residues. V lost 2 bases and J 0 bases, leaving 10 bases between the germline ends. Per germline, CDR1 MNHNY and CDR2 SVGAGI (reference sequence). CDR3 residues: CASSYSLQATNEKLFF. DNA of the CDR3: TGTGCCAGCAGTTACAGCTTACAAGCAACTAATGAAAAACTGTTTTTT.

This clone appeared a single time. This rearrangement joins TRBV6-6 to TRBJ2-7; 7 positions match TRBD1. This CDR3 spans 14 amino acids. From germline, CDR1 is MNHNY and CDR2 SVGAGI (reference sequence). Losses at the gene ends were 5 bases for V and 2 bases for J; bases not matched to a gene: 6. CDR3 coding DNA: TGTGCCAGCAGTCTTCAGGGGGTCGCCTACGAGCAGTACTTC. Translation: CASSLQGVAYEQYF.

The gene calls are TRBV5-8 and TRBJ2-7; TRBD1 is a possible D gene (5 bases). The V gene lost 4 bases and the J gene lost 3 bases, with 20 bases spanning the gap. Germline V gene data show CDR1 as SGHTS and CDR2 as YDEGEE. CDR3 length equals 16 residues. The CDR3 DNA reads as TGTGCCAGCAGCGCGGAATGGACAAGATCTAACTACGAGCAGTACTTC. This encodes CASSAEWTRSNYEQYF. The entire variable domain, with the rest obtained from reference TRBV5-8 and TRBJ2-7, is as follows: EAGVTQSPTHLIKTRGQQATLRCSPISGHTSVYWYQQALGLGLQFLLWYDEGEERNRGNFPPRFSGRQFPNYSSELNVNALELEDSALYLCASSAEWTRSNYEQYFGPGTRLTVT.

The gene calls are TRBV28 and TRBJ2-5; D possibly corresponds to TRBD2 (6 bases). Deletions cut 4 bases from V and 5 bases from J, with 14 bases between. CDR3 length: 14 residues. Germline values: CDR1 MDHEN, CDR2 SYDVKM. The CDR3 region is CASSWGTSWETQYF. DNA of the CDR3: TGTGCCAGCAGTTGGGGGACTTCTTGGGAGACCCAGTACTTC.

The gene calls are TRBV19 and TRBJ1-5; D is possibly TRBD1 (6 bases). Trimming removed 5 bases at V and 1 base at J, with 15 bases between. In germline, CDR1 is LNHDA, CDR2 SQIVND (reference sequence). The CDR3 totals 16 residues. The chain's CDR3 is CASSPLGTKSNQPQHF. CDR3 in DNA: TGTGCCAGTAGTCCGCTCGGGACAAAGAGCAATCAGCCCCAGCATTTT.

The V gene is TRBV7-3, the J gene TRBJ2-7; TRBD1 matches 12 bases. J lost 2 bases, V lost 2 bases, and 1 base had no gene match. This CDR3 has 15 amino acids. Germline CDR1 reads SGHTA; CDR2 reads FQGTGA. CDR3 sequence: CASSLGTGGPYEQYF. CDR3 DNA: TGTGCCAGCAGCTTAGGGACAGGGGGCCCCTACGAGCAGTACTTC.

For the CDR3, the DNA is TGTGCCATACGGGACAGGGTTTCACCCCTCCACTTT. Encoded protein: CAIRDRVSPLHF. This sequence joins TRBV6-9 and TRBJ1-6, with 9 nucleotides matching TRBD1. The CDR3 covers 12 residues. The V gene's germline CDR1 is MNHGY and CDR2 SVAAGI. Germline trimming cut 10 bases from V and 9 bases from J; bases unmatched to any gene: 4.

The rearrangement uses TRBV7-9 and TRBJ1-2; 7 positions match TRBD1. V trimming: 1 base; J trimming: 7 bases; junction bases outside the gene matches: 15. There are 17 residues in the CDR3. Germline values: CDR1 SEHNR, CDR2 FQNEAQ (reference sequence). CDR3 in DNA: TGTGCCAGCAGCTTAGAGGGGCCCGACAGGGCTAGAGGTGGCTACACCTTC. It yields the protein CASSLEGPDRARGGYTF.

The chain couples TRBV28 to TRBJ2-7; unclear D gene. V lost 5 bases to trimming and J lost 1 base, with 12 bases between them. The germline V gene encodes CDR1 MDHEN and CDR2 SYDVKM. The CDR3 is 14 residues long. The CDR3 is CASSSLTDSYEQYF. DNA for the CDR3: TGTGCCAGCAGTAGCCTGACGGATTCCTACGAGCAGTACTTC.

V gene TRBV27 combines with J gene TRBJ2-7, with TRBD2 matching 8 bases. Germline V gives CDR1 MNHEY, CDR2 SMNVEV (reference sequence). The CDR3 extends over 16 amino acids. The V segment lost 4 bases and the J segment 4 bases; nucleotides outside the gene matches: 12. CDR3 coding DNA: TGTGCCAGCAGTTCCCGCATGGGACTAGACGCTTACGAGCAGTACTTC. Translation gives CASSSRMGLDAYEQYF.

Only one count was recorded for this clone. The V and J genes are TRBV10-2 and TRBJ2-7; D unclear. The CDR3 loop spans 14 amino acids. Trimming removed 6 bases at V and 2 bases at J, with 14 bases between. In germline, CDR1 is WSHSY, CDR2 SAAADI. This CDR3 reads CASRPSSAPYEQYF. The CDR3 region has the DNA TGCGCCAGCAGGCCCTCCTCGGCACCCTACGAGCAGTACTTC.

The J gene is TRBJ2-7, the V gene TRBV6-1; TRBD2 aligns across 8 bases. The ends lost 6 bases at V and 4 bases at J; junction bases unmatched: 5. The CDR3 has 13 amino acids. CDR1 is MNHNS and CDR2 is SASEGT in the germline V gene. The CDR3: CASRLLAEYEQYF. In nucleotides, the CDR3 is TGTGCCAGCAGACTACTAGCGGAATACGAGCAGTACTTC.

The rearrangement uses TRBV10-3 and TRBJ2-7, with TRBD2 identical over 8 bases. Germline V gene sequence: CDR1 ENHRY, CDR2 SYGVKD. The CDR3 totals 14 residues. After removal of 5 bases from V and 5 bases from J, the junction contained 8 bases not matched to a gene. The DNA of the CDR3 is TGTGCCATCAGTACTACGGGAGGGTCCAACGAGCAGTACTTC. Translation: CAISTTGGSNEQYF.

V is TRBV19 and J is TRBJ2-1, with 8 nucleotides matching TRBD2. Looked up from germline, CDR1 is LNHDA and CDR2 is SQIVND (reference sequence). V lost 7 bases, J lost 4 bases, and 6 bases stayed unmatched. The CDR3 loop spans 14 amino acids. CDR3: CASTVGGGYNEQFF. The CDR3 nucleotides are TGTGCCAGTACCGTCGGGGGGGGATACAATGAGCAGTTCTTC. The full variable domain, completed using reference TRBV19 and TRBJ2-1, is DGGITQSPKYLFRKEGQNVTLSCEQNLNHDAMYWYRQDPGQGLRLIYYSQIVNDFQKGDIAEGYSVSREKKESFPLTVTSAQKNPTAFYLCASTVGGGYNEQFFGPGTRLTVL.

The CDR3 bases are TGTGCCAGCAGTTTAGTGGGACTAGCGGGAGGCCAGGTAAGCTCCTACAATGAGCAGTTCTTC. Protein sequence: CASSLVGLAGGQVSSYNEQFF. The J gene is TRBJ2-1, the V gene TRBV28, with 15 positions matching TRBD2. The CDR3 spans 21 residues. Germline CDR1 MDHEN, CDR2 SYDVKM. Trimming removed 2 bases from V and 0 bases from J; junction bases left unmatched: 11.

The rearrangement uses TRBV11-1 and TRBJ1-2; D is perhaps TRBD1 (6 bases). The CDR3 spans 13 residues. Germline V gene lookup returns CDR1 SGHAT and CDR2 FQDESV (reference sequence). The germline V and J ends were trimmed by 4 bases and 3 bases, with 9 bases remaining between them. The CDR3 region has the DNA TGTGCCAGCAGCTCCAGGGGATACTATGGCTACACCTTC. Protein product: CASSSRGYYGYTF.

The rearrangement links TRBV5-4 to TRBJ2-2; no definite D call. V gave up 1 base and J gave up 2 bases, with 9 bases separating them. The CDR3 consists of 15 residues. Germline loops: CDR1 SGHNT, CDR2 YYREEE (reference sequence). In DNA, the CDR3 is TGTGCCAGCAGCTTGTTCCGCCTCAACACCGGGGAGCTGTTTTTT. Its translation is CASSLFRLNTGELFF.

The chain carries TRBV29-1 and TRBJ2-1; 8 bases match TRBD2. CDR3 length: 15 residues. Germline V lookup: CDR1 SQVTM, CDR2 ANQGSEA. With 0 bases clipped from V and 0 bases from J, the junction kept 1 base outside the gene matches. As DNA, the CDR3 is TGCAGCGTTGAAGACGGGACTAGCTCCTACAATGAGCAGTTCTTC. It is translated as CSVEDGTSSYNEQFF.

This clone was recorded only once. The gene calls are TRBV10-2 and TRBJ2-7; D possibly corresponds to TRBD1 (5 bases). V lost 3 bases, J lost 2 bases, and 17 bases lay in between. The CDR3 consists of 16 residues. Germline CDR1 and CDR2: WSHSY and SAAADI. The CDR3 sequence is CASSETSGRAPYEQYF. CDR3 sequence (DNA): TGCGCCAGCAGTGAAACCTCGGGCAGGGCCCCCTACGAGCAGTACTTC.

This sequence joins TRBV14 and TRBJ2-4; TRBD1 is a possible D gene (6 bases). This CDR3 comprises 17 residues. Trimming shortened V by 0 bases and J by 0 bases, and 12 bases separated the two germline ends. Germline V gives CDR1 SGHDN, CDR2 FVKESK. In nucleotides, the CDR3 is TGTGCCAGCAGCCAAGATTCTTGGGGGCTAGCCAAAAACATTCAGTACTTC. Translating gives CASSQDSWGLAKNIQYF.

The count of this clone is one. The V gene is TRBV19, the J gene TRBJ2-4; D gene unclear. The CDR3 consists of 16 residues. V lost 3 bases and J lost 0, with 12 bases in between. Germline CDR1 is LNHDA and CDR2 is SQIVND (reference sequence). The CDR3 sequence is CASSILAQLAKNIQYF. Here the CDR3 DNA reads TGTGCCAGTAGTATCTTGGCACAACTAGCCAAAAACATTCAGTACTTC.

The chain links TRBV9 to TRBJ2-7, with 7 bases fitting TRBD1. From germline, CDR1 is SGDLS and CDR2 YYNGEE. This CDR3 spans 14 amino acids. V lost 3 bases and J lost 0; bases outside the gene matches: 3. The CDR3 region has the DNA TGTGCCAGCAGCGAGCAGGGGGTCTCCTACGAGCAGTACTTC. Amino acid sequence: CASSEQGVSYEQYF.

The table lists this clone with a count of one. This chain links TRBV2 with TRBJ2-3; 7 bases fit TRBD1. The CDR3 covers 17 residues. Germline loops: CDR1 SNHLY, CDR2 FYNNEI. Trimming cost V 9 bases and J 0 bases; bases outside gene matches: 15. CDR3 in DNA: TGTGCCAGTCAAACTTGGACAGGTTTAACTAGCACAGATACGCAGTATTTT. It codes for CASQTWTGLTSTDTQYF.